These T cell receptor beta chains were read from a single sample in a study of OX40 agonist ivuxolimab in advanced cancers. Only in-frame clones appear in the TCRdb table, and some are missing; sequencing was by immunoSEQ multiplex PCR. Of approximately 80,000 clones in the sample, roughly 87% were seen once. The sample was CD4+ or CD8+ T cells sorted from blood, taken in a trial of the OX40 agonist ivuxolimab. The origin of the receptors is an adult with an advanced solid tumor such as melanoma, head and neck, liver or kidney cancer. CDR3s include the opening cysteine and the closing phenylalanine or tryptophan.

TRBV30,CAWGPRMYRGLGYTF
TRBV28,CASTQRDTEAFF
TRBV30,CAWSVPRTGHEQYF
TRBV6-5,CASPRGQGFCETQYF
TRBV19,CASSIGRGGDQPQHF
TRBV5-4,CASSPAGTAKETQYF
TRBV18,CASSPFQGSGANVLTF
TRBV30,CARRKRRDRGNYGYTF
TRBV5-1,CASSRMTGVATDTQYF
TRBV7-9,CASSFRGQVNTGELFF
TRBV19,CASSISAGVREKLFF
TRBV27,CASSPLELGQGTPNTEAFF
TRBV19,CASSITGLEQYF
TRBV7-8,CASSLFRTGQPQHF
TRBV30,CAWSEGPPPPPQYF
TRBV6-6,CASSYGNTGNTIYF
TRBV6-1,CASVVGGTDTQYF
TRBV19,CASSTRVNEQFF
TRBV6-1,CASRQGTGELFF
TRBV5-1,CASSSGSYNEQFF
TRBV18,CASSSGSGNTIYF
TRBV5-1,CASSLIGDRGTGELFF
TRBV5-6,CASSEMSRDNEKLFF
TRBV5-1,CASSYQENGYTF